This entry concerns a single T cell receptor beta chain. This sample stems from a study of beta chain features in type 1 diabetes. The V end was cut by 0 bases, the J end by 8 bases, with 7 bases between. The CDR3 sequence is 11 residues long. Germline CDR1 reads DFQATT; CDR2 reads SNEGSKA (reference sequence). The study reverse transcribed the entire isolated RNA, so it sequenced expressed TCRB transcripts. This table comes from immunoSEQ multiplex PCR, and its TCRdb copy is limited to in-frame clones, with some not included. The table shows about 59,000 clones, with roughly 60% occurring only once. This clonotype originated in a woman aged 18-30 years in good health. The chain recombines TRBV20-1 with TRBJ1-1, with D tentatively TRBD1 (6 bases). Sample: Tregs from blood. CDR3 in amino acids: CSARDGTEAFF. The CDR3 DNA reads TGCAGTGCTAGAGATGGGACAGAAGCTTTCTTT.